The clone carrying this T cell receptor beta chain was seen many times. What it recognizes is unknown. The read falls 3 residues short of the CDR3 end, and the missing part is taken from the germline J gene. TCRdb's copy holds only in-frame clones and misses some; the assay was immunoSEQ multiplex PCR. In total the sample includes 17,000 or so clones, none of them seen once. The entry originates in a study of T cell clonality in common variable immunodeficiency. General study results and limits: Reportedly, TCR beta sequences from common variable immunodeficiency showed fewer deletions and N-nucleotide insertions.

Germline CDR1 and CDR2: DFQATT and SNEGSKA (reference sequence). V was pared by 4 bases and J by 11 bases, with 3 bases of the junction left unmatched. The length of the CDR3 is 12 residues. The specimen was peripheral blood mononuclear cells. The sequence came from a human donor with common variable immunodeficiency. The J gene is TRBJ1-6, the V gene TRBV20-1, with 9 nucleotides matching TRBD1. The CDR3 region is CSATDRGTPLHF. The DNA read from the CDR3 is TGCAGTGCTACGGACAGGGGTACACCC.